This TCR beta chain was captured by sequencing in a study of T cells in localized non-small cell lung cancer. This table comes from immunoSEQ multiplex PCR, and its TCRdb copy is limited to in-frame clones, with some not included. The sample lists some 1,200 clones; approximately 22% were seen once. The study, taken as a whole, reports: Without multi-region sequencing, intratumor heterogeneity could not be excluded.

Germline V gene sequence: CDR1 SGHRS, CDR2 YFSETQ. This CDR3 has 15 amino acids. V trimming: 4 bases; J trimming: 4 bases; junction bases outside the gene matches: 8. As regards this clone: Its target is not known.

The chain links TRBV5-1 to TRBJ1-1; 9 nucleotides match TRBD1. The sample consisted of normal lung tissue next to the tumor, taken before any cancer treatment. The TCR sequence derives from an older female donor with stage I lung adenocarcinoma. The CDR3 DNA is TGCGCCAGCAGCGCTCAGACAGGGGGAGGCACTGAAGCTTTCTTT. Translating it yields CASSAQTGGGTEAFF.